These 10 T cell receptor beta chains were all obtained from the same sample, sequenced in a study of graft-versus-host responses after intestinal transplantation. These TCRs are of unknown antigen specificity. The assay was immunoSEQ multiplex PCR, and TCRdb's table has in-frame clones only and misses some. The table shows roughly 38,000 clones, with 93% occurring only once. Sequenced material: unstimulated CD8+ T cells sorted from spleen or lymph node cells, taken before transplant. These receptors all stem from a human donor who was the organ donor for an intestinal transplant.

V is TRBV30 and J is TRBJ1-4; TRBD1 might be the D (6 bases). The CDR3 sequence is 19 residues long. V was shortened by 3 bases and J by 4 bases, with 27 bases between the two germline ends. Germline CDR1 is GTSNPN and CDR2 is SVGIG (reference sequence). CDR3: CAWRPGHSIPEGGNEKLFF. The CDR3 DNA follows: TGTGCCTGGAGACCGGGACATTCCATACCCGAGGGAGGTAATGAAAAACTGTTTTTT.

The chain carries TRBV19 and TRBJ1-2; D is undetermined. The ends were cut back, 3 bases at V and 4 bases at J, with 9 bases in the middle. CDR1 and CDR2 (germline): LNHDA, SQIVND (reference sequence). This CDR3 is built from 13 residues. The DNA for the CDR3 is TGTGCCAGTAGTATTGGCTTGTCCTATGGCTACACCTTC. This sequence encodes CASSIGLSYGYTF.

The chain joins TRBV4-1 to TRBJ2-3; D ambiguous. V was shortened by 0 bases and J by 2 bases, with 3 bases between the two germline ends. The germline gives CDR1 MGHRA, CDR2 YSYEKL. The CDR3 runs to 13 residues. CDR3 sequence (DNA): TGCGCCAGCAGCCAAGAGGACACAGATACGCAGTATTTT. Protein product: CASSQEDTDTQYF.

This rearrangement joins TRBV5-4 to TRBJ2-5, with D unclear. Deletions cut 1 base from V and 2 bases from J, with 12 bases between. CDR3 length: 15 residues. The germline V gene has CDR1 SGHNT and CDR2 YYREEE (reference sequence). CDR3 DNA sequence: TGTGCCAGCAGCTTGATTGGATTTTCACAAGAGACCCAGTACTTC. It codes for CASSLIGFSQETQYF.

V and J are TRBV5-1 and TRBJ2-7, with 11 bases identical to TRBD2. With 0 bases clipped from V and 2 bases from J, the junction kept 7 bases outside the gene matches. This CDR3 region has 17 residues. Germline values: CDR1 SGHRS, CDR2 YFSETQ. CDR3 in DNA: TGCGCCAGCAGCTTGGCCGAACTAGCGGGAGTCGCCTACGAGCAGTACTTC. It codes for CASSLAELAGVAYEQYF.

The rearrangement links TRBV27 to TRBJ2-3; no reliable D call. The CDR3 consists of 12 residues. CDR1 and CDR2 from the germline V gene are MNHEY and SMNVEV (reference sequence). V dropped 5 bases and J dropped 1 base, with 4 bases sitting between them. The CDR3 region is CASSPRTDTQYF. In DNA, the CDR3 is TGTGCCAGCAGTCCACGCACAGATACGCAGTATTTT.

This clone was observed a handful of times. The V call is TRBV18, the J call TRBJ1-4, with no clear D. The CDR3 consists of 14 residues. Germline assignment: CDR1 KGHSH and CDR2 LQKENI. Trimming shortened V by 6 bases and J by 8 bases, and 16 bases separated the two germline ends. This chain's CDR3 is CASSPPGSKEKLFF. For the CDR3, the DNA is TGTGCCAGCTCCCCTCCCGGCAGCAAAGAAAAACTGTTTTTT.

V usage is TRBV30 and J usage is TRBJ2-6; D is possibly TRBD1 (5 bases). V dropped 0 bases and J dropped 2 bases, with 5 bases sitting between them. The germline V gene has CDR1 GTSNPN and CDR2 SVGIG (reference sequence). The length of the CDR3 is 14 residues. The CDR3 nucleotides read TGTGCCTGGAGTGTAGGGGCTGGGGCCAACGTCCTGACTTTC. It specifies CAWSVGAGANVLTF. Full variable domain (outside the CDR3, taken from reference TRBV30 and TRBJ2-6): SQTIHQWPATLVQPVGSPLSLECTVEGTSNPNLYWYRQAAGRGLQLLFYSVGIGQISSEVPQNLSASRPQDRQFILSSKKLLLSDSGFYLCAWSVGAGANVLTFGAGSRLTVL.

This CDR3 is CATSRDLLAGPQETQYF. The DNA for the CDR3 is TGTGCCACCAGCAGAGACCTGCTAGCGGGACCACAAGAGACCCAGTACTTC. V usage is TRBV15 and J usage is TRBJ2-5; 9 positions match TRBD2. CDR1 and CDR2 (germline): LNHNV, YYDKDF (reference sequence). The CDR3 extends over 17 amino acids. Unmatched junction bases numbered 7, after V lost 0 bases and J lost 2 bases.

This chain links TRBV9 with TRBJ2-2; unclear D gene. Trimming took off 4 bases at V and 7 bases at J, with 14 bases between the two ends. The CDR3 is 14 residues long. The V gene's germline CDR1 is SGDLS and CDR2 YYNGEE. This chain's CDR3 is CASSLWEIHGELFF. In nucleotides, the CDR3 is TGTGCCAGCAGCCTTTGGGAAATCCACGGGGAGCTGTTTTTT.